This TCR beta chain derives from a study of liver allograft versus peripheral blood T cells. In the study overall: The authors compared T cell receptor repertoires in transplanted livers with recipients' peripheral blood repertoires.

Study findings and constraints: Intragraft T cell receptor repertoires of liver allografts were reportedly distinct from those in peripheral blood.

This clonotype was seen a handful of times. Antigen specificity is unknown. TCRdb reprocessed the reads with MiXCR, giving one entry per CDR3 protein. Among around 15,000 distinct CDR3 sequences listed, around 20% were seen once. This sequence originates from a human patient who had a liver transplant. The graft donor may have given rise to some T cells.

The CDR3 DNA reads TGTGCCAGCAGTCCCTTTAATGAAAAACTGTTTTTT. Its translation is CASSPFNEKLFF. The chain carries TRBV28 and TRBJ1-4; D not resolved. Trimming took off 5 bases at V and 4 bases at J, with 5 bases between the two ends. Germline assignment: CDR1 MDHEN and CDR2 SYDVKM. This CDR3 comprises 12 residues.